Sequencing of this T cell receptor beta chain was carried out in a study of CD8+CD57+ T cells in acquired aplastic anemia. Study-level information: The study obtained an average of 3.2 ug of DNA from sorted CD4+ and CD8+ cells.

CDR3 and TCR beta VDJ profiling relied on genomic DNA as the template. TCRdb re-called the reads through MiXCR, storing one row per CDR3 protein. Of roughly 500,000 distinct CDR3 sequences in the sample, approximately 32% were seen once. The study, taken as a whole, reports: A set of 25 to 30 CD8+ CDR3 sequences was shared between patients and controls, and these sequences appeared highly expressed in patients.

The CDR3 length is 15 residues. V lost 6 bases and J lost 6; bases outside the gene matches: 11. This clonotype has ten or more counts. Its antigen is not known. Individuals selected for sequencing had exhibited CD8+CD57+ cell expansion on flow cytometry. The chain couples TRBV12-3 or TRBV12-4 to TRBJ2-1; 7 bases agree with TRBD2. Sequenced material: sorted CD4+, CD8+, or CD8+CD57+ T cells (not recorded which) from PBMCs. This TCR was sampled from a human donor with aplastic anemia. The CDR3, as DNA: TGTGCCAGCAGCCTTCGTCAGCGGGGCCTCAATGAGCAGTTCTTC. Translated, it gives CASSLRQRGLNEQFF.